The TCR beta chain under discussion was sequenced for a study of T-cell memory formation after mild COVID-19. Study observations and caveats: For second-wave clones that peaked at day 37, SARS-CoV-2 specificity went unverified.

MiXCR, applied by TCRdb to the 5' RACE reads, yields one record per CDR3 protein. The sample contains about 360,000 distinct CDR3 sequences, 13% to 15% of which appear only once. Comments on this clonotype: Antigen: not known. At one of its ends the junction is not consistent with the germline gene, which may arise from a read error.

The CDR3 is 19 amino acids. Germline V CDR1 and CDR2: LGHNT, FRNRAP. V gene TRBV12-5 combines with J gene TRBJ2-6, with 7 bases that match TRBD1. Sequenced material: PBMCs or a T cell subset sorted from them (not recorded which). The receptor comes from a man aged 18 to 35 who had mild COVID-19 (a few samples of this study predate the infection). Cell type and time point are not known. The chain's CDR3 is CASGLGPRDSFSGANVLTF. The CDR3, as DNA: TGTGCTAGTGGGTTGGGCCCCCGGGACAGTTTCTCTGGGGCCAACGTCCTGACTTTC.